This TCR beta chain was recovered during a study of beta chain features in type 1 diabetes. The sample holds a few counts of this clone. Antigen unknown. Other DNA sequences of this sample code for an identical CDR3. Germline V gives CDR1 SGHRS, CDR2 YFSETQ. This CDR3 comprises 13 residues. V lost 2 bases to trimming and J lost 5 bases; unmatched junction nucleotides: 2. TCRB transcripts that were expressed got sequenced, as all of the isolated RNA had been reverse transcribed. The method was immunoSEQ multiplex PCR; TCRdb's version includes in-frame clones alone and lacks a portion of them. The sample carries hundreds of thousands of clones, approximately 11% recorded once. Findings of the study overall: In all four CD4+ subsets, TCRB CDR3 length was significantly, moderately reduced in type 1 diabetes.

V usage is TRBV5-1 and J usage is TRBJ1-1, with 8 bases fitting TRBD1. Sequencing was performed on naive CD4+ T cells from blood. The source is a man aged 25-40 years with type 1 diabetes. CDR3 coding DNA: TGCGCCAGCAGCTTAACAGGGGGAACTGAAGCTTTCTTT. It translates to CASSLTGGTEAFF.